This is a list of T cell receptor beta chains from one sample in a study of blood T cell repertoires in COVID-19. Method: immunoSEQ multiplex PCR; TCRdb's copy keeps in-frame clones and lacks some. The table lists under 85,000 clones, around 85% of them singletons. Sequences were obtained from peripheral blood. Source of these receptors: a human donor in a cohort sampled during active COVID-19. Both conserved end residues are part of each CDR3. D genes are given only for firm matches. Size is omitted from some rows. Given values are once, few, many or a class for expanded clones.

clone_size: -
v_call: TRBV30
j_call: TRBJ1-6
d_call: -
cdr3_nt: TGTGCCTGGAGTCAAGACAGGTCTGGAGCACCCCTCCACTTT
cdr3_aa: CAWSQDRSGAPLHF

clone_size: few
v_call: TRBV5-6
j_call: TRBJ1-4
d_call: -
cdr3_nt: TGTGCCAGCAGCTGGGAGGGAGTGGATGAAAAACTGTTTTTT
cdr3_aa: CASSWEGVDEKLFF

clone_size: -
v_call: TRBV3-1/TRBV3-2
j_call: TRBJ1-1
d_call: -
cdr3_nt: TGTGCCAGCAGCCAAGACGCAGGTCGGGGGACTGAAGCTTTCTTT
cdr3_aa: CASSQDAGRGTEAFF

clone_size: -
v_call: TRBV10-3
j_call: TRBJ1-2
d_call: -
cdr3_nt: TGTGCCATCAGTGAGGACAGGCAATATGGCTACACCTTC
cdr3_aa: CAISEDRQYGYTF

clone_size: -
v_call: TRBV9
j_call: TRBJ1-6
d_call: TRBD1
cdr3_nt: TGTGCCAGCAGCATGCGACAGGGACACTCACCCCTCCACTTT
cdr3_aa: CASSMRQGHSPLHF

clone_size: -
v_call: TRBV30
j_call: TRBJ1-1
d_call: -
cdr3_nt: TGTGCCTGGAGTGTTGCGGGGGTTGAAGCTTTCTTT
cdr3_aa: CAWSVAGVEAFF

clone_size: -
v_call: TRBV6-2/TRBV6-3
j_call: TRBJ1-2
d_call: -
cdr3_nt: -
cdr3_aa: CASSSSGLAANYGYTF

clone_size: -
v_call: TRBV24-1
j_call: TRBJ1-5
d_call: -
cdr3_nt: TGTGCCACCAGTGATTCGAGTAGCAATCAGCCCCAGCATTTT
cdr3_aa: CATSDSSSNQPQHF

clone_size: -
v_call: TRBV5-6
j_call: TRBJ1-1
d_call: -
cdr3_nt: TGTGCCAGCAGCTCCCCGAACACCTATGGGGAGGCTTTCTTT
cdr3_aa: CASSSPNTYGEAFF

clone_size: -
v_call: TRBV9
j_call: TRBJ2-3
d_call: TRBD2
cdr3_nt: TGTGCCAGCAGCTCCAGGACTAGCGGGTACACAGATACGCAGTATTTT
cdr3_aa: CASSSRTSGYTDTQYF

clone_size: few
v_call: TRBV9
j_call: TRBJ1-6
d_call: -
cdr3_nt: TGTGCCAGCAGCGAGACAATGGATAATTCACCCCTCCACTTT
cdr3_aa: CASSETMDNSPLHF

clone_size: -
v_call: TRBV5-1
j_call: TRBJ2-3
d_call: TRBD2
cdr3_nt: TGCGCCAGCAGCGGGGGACTAGCGGGACCGACAGATACGCAGTATTTT
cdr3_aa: CASSGGLAGPTDTQYF

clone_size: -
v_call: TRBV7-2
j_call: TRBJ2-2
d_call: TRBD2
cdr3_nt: TGTGCCAGCAGCTTATTCCCAAGCGGGGGCGGGGAGCTGTTTTTT
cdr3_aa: CASSLFPSGGGELFF

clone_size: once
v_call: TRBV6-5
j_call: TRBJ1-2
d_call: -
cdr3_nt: TGTGCCAGCAGTTCGCCCGGGACATTGTATGGCTACACCTTC
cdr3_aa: CASSSPGTLYGYTF

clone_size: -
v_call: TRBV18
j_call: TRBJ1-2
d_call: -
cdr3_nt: TGTGCCAGCTCACGACAATACAAGACGGACTATGGCTACACCTTC
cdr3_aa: CASSRQYKTDYGYTF

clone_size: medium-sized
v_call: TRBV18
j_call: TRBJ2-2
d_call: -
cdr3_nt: TGTGCCAGCTCACCAACGGGTATGGGCACCGGGGAGCTGTTTTTT
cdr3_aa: CASSPTGMGTGELFF

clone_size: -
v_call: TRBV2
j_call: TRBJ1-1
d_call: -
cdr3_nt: TGTGCCAGCAGTCCCCAGTTGAACAGAGGGACTGAAGCTTTCTTT
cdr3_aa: CASSPQLNRGTEAFF

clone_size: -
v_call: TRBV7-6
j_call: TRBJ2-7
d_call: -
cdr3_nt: TGTGCCAGCAGCTTAACTGACGGGACACACTACGAGCAGTACTTC
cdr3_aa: CASSLTDGTHYEQYF

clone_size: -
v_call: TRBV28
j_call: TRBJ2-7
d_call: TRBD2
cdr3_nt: TGTGCCAGCAGTTCGGCGGGGGGGATCTACGAGCAGTACTTC
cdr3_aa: CASSSAGGIYEQYF

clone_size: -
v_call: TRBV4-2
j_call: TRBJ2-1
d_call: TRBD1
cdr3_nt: TGTGCCAGCAGGGGCCAGGGACAGGGTACCTACAATGAGCAGTTCTTC
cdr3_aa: CASRGQGQGTYNEQFF

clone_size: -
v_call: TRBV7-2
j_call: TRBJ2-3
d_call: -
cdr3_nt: TGTGCCAGCAGCTTAGTTTTAGGCACAGATACGCAGTATTTT
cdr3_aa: CASSLVLGTDTQYF

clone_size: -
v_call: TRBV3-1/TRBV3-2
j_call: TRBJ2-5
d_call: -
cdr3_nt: TGTGCCAGCAGCCAAGAGAGGCTCAACCCACAAGAGACCCAGTACTTC
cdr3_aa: CASSQERLNPQETQYF

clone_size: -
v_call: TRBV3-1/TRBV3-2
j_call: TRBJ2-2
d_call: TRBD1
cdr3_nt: TGTGCCAGCAGCCACGAACCGGGACAGGGGCCCGGGGAGCTGTTTTTT
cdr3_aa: CASSHEPGQGPGELFF

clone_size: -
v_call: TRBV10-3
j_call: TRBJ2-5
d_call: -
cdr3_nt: TGTGCCATCAGTGCTCGGGAGGCAGGGGATGCAGGGACCCAGTACTTC
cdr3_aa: CAISAREAGDAGTQYF

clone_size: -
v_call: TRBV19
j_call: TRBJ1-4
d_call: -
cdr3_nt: TGTGCCAGTAGTTCCAGACAGGCAACTAATGAAAAACTGTTTTTT
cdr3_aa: CASSSRQATNEKLFF

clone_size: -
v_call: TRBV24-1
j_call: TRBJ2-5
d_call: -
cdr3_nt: TGTGCCACCAGTGATTTGCAACCCGCAGGGCAAGAGACCCAGTACTTC
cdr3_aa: CATSDLQPAGQETQYF

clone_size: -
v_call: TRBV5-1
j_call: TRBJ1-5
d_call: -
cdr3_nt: TGCGCCAGCAGCTTGACTGACTCCGGTGGTCAGCCCCAGCATTTT
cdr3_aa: CASSLTDSGGQPQHF

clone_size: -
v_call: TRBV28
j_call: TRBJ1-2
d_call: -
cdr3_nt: TGTGCCAGCTCCCTGGCGGGAGCCAGCTATGGCTACACCTTC
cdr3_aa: CASSLAGASYGYTF

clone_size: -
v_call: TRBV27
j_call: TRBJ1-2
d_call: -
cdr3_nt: TGTGCCAGCAGCCTTTCGGCAGGGGAAACCGCCTATGGCTACACCTTC
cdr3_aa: CASSLSAGETAYGYTF

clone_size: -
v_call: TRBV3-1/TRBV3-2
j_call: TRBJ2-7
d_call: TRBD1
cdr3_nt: TGTGCCAGCAGCCAAGCCCCGATCCGACAGGGCCACGAGCAGTACTTC
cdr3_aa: CASSQAPIRQGHEQYF

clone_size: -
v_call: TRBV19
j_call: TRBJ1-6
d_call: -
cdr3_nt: TGTGCCACTGCCATAGATAATTCACCCCTCCACTTT
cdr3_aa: CATAIDNSPLHF

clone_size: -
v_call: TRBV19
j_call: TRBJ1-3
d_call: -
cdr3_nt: TGTGCCAGTAGTATCTTCGGGTTCTCTGGAAACACCATATATTTT
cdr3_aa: CASSIFGFSGNTIYF

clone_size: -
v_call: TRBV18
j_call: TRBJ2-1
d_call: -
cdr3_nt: TGTGCCAGCTCACCACAGAGAGGCGGGGCCGGTACGGTTCGGAATGAGCAGTTCTTC
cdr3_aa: CASSPQRGGAGTVRNEQFF